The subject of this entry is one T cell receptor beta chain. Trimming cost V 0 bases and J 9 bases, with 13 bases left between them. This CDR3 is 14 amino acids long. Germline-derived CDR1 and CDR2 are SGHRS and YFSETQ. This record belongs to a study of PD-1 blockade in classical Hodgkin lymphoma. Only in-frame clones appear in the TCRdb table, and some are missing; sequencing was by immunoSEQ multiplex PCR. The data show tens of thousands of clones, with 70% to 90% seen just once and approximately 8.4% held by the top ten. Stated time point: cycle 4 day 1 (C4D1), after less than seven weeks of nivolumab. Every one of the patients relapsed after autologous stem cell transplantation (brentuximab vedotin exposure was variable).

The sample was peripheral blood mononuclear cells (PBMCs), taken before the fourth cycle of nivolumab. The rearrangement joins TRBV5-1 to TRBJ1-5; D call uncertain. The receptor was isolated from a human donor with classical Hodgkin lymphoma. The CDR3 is CASSLAQGEGPQHF. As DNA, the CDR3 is TGCGCCAGCAGCTTGGCCCAAGGTGAAGGGCCCCAGCATTTT.